Shown below are 19 T cell receptor beta chains from a single sample sequenced in a study of cytomegalovirus exposure and HLA in healthy donors. A multiplex PCR was run with 60 Vbeta primers and 13 Jbeta primers. TCRdb's copy holds only in-frame clones and misses some; the assay was immunoSEQ multiplex PCR. The table includes 110,000 to 150,000 clones, 78% detected once. The sample comprised PBMCs. The receptor source for this set is a woman between 18 and 29 years old in good health and CMV-seropositive.

The rearrangement uses TRBV7-2 and TRBJ2-2, with TRBD1 matching over 8 bases. Germline-derived CDR1 and CDR2 are SGHTA and FQGNSA. J was trimmed by 3 bases and V by 9 bases; bases with no gene match: 9. The CDR3 has 15 amino acids. As DNA, the CDR3 is TGTGCCAGTTCAGCAGGGGGCGAGGACACCGGGGAGCTGTTTTTT. This codes for CASSAGGEDTGELFF.

This chain connects TRBV19 to TRBJ1-3; D may be TRBD1 (5 bases). The V end was cut by 5 bases, the J end by 9 bases, with 11 bases between. Germline CDR1 and CDR2: LNHDA and SQIVND (reference sequence). This CDR3 contains 12 residues. DNA for the CDR3: TGTGCCAGTAGTCTCTCCGGGGGCACCATATATTTT. It specifies CASSLSGGTIYF.

A remark on this clone: The sample holds other DNA sequences that translate to the same CDR3. The chain combines TRBV27 with TRBJ1-1, with D perhaps matching TRBD1 (6 bases). The CDR3 runs to 15 residues. Germline V gene sequence: CDR1 MNHEY, CDR2 SMNVEV (reference sequence). Trimming removed 5 bases at V and 1 base at J, with 14 bases between. The CDR3 DNA reads TGTGCCAGCAGTCCCTGGACAGACGAGAACACTGAAGCTTTCTTT. Amino acids: CASSPWTDENTEAFF.

V is TRBV7-7 and J is TRBJ2-5; 8 bases are shared with TRBD1. The CDR3 spans 15 residues. Germline lookup yields CDR1 SSHAT and CDR2 FNYEAQ (reference sequence). Trimming took 5 bases from V and 2 from J; bases not matched to a gene: 7. The CDR3 bases are TGTGCCAGCAGCCTATCTTGGACAGGGCAAGAGACCCAGTACTTC. It yields the protein CASSLSWTGQETQYF.

V usage is TRBV5-5 and J usage is TRBJ1-6; no clear D gene. Germline-derived CDR1 and CDR2 are SGHKS and YYEKEE (reference sequence). The V and J ends lost 4 bases and 6 bases respectively, with 17 bases between them. The CDR3 is 16 amino acids. CDR3 nucleotides: TGTGCCAGCAGCAAAACAGATCGCATTACTAATTCACCCCTCCACTTT. Residues: CASSKTDRITNSPLHF.

This clone appeared a single time. The rearrangement uses TRBV5-1 and TRBJ1-3, with no clear D. Germline V gene sequence: CDR1 SGHRS, CDR2 YFSETQ. CDR3 length: 16 residues. Trimming left V 0 bases short and J 0 bases short, with 10 bases between. The CDR3, as DNA: TGCGCCAGCAGCTTGGGGTTGTTAGACTCTGGAAACACCATATATTTT. It encodes CASSLGLLDSGNTIYF.

The chain employs TRBV25-1 and TRBJ1-5; D might be TRBD1 (5 bases). Trimming removed 4 bases at V and 4 bases at J, with 11 bases between. Per the germline V gene, CDR1 is MGHDK and CDR2 is SYGVNS. This CDR3 is built from 14 residues. The CDR3, as DNA: TGTGCCAGCAGTGCGGGGGTAGGGAATCAGCCCCAGCATTTT. It is translated as CASSAGVGNQPQHF.

The V gene is TRBV5-5, the J gene TRBJ2-5; D ambiguous. The CDR3 consists of 13 residues. Germline CDR1 reads SGHKS; CDR2 reads YYEKEE (reference sequence). Trimming stripped 0 bases from V and 5 bases from J, with 8 bases between. The CDR3 loop is CASSLDPRETQYF. CDR3 bases: TGTGCCAGCAGCTTGGACCCCCGGGAGACCCAGTACTTC. Drawing the rest from reference TRBV5-5 and TRBJ2-5, the complete variable domain is DAGVTQSPTHLIKTRGQQVTLRCSPISGHKSVSWYQQVLGQGPQFIFQYYEKEERGRGNFPDRFSARQFPNYSSELNVNALLLGDSALYLCASSLDPRETQYFGPGTRLLVL.

The rearrangement joins TRBV19 to TRBJ1-2; 7 nucleotides line up with TRBD1. This CDR3 spans 15 amino acids. V dropped 4 bases and J dropped 1; count of bases not matched to a gene: 6. Germline loops: CDR1 LNHDA, CDR2 SQIVND (reference sequence). In DNA, the CDR3 is TGTGCCAGTAGTAGATACGGACAGGTTAACTATGGCTACACCTTC. Residues: CASSRYGQVNYGYTF. Full variable domain (rest looked up from reference TRBV19 and TRBJ1-2): DGGITQSPKYLFRKEGQNVTLSCEQNLNHDAMYWYRQDPGQGLRLIYYSQIVNDFQKGDIAEGYSVSREKKESFPLTVTSAQKNPTAFYLCASSRYGQVNYGYTFGSGTRLTVV.

V gene TRBV27 combines with J gene TRBJ1-4; a weak D match, TRBD1 (6 bases). CDR1 and CDR2 from the germline V gene are MNHEY and SMNVEV (reference sequence). Deletions cut 2 bases from V and 4 bases from J, with 14 bases between. This CDR3 is 16 amino acids long. CDR3 amino acids: CASSLGQGRYNEKLFF. In DNA form, the CDR3 reads TGTGCCAGCAGTTTAGGGCAGGGGCGTTATAATGAAAAACTGTTTTTT.

The J gene is TRBJ1-1, the V gene TRBV6-6; D gene uncertain. Between the trimmed V and J ends, which lost 2 bases and 3 bases, there was a span of 13 bases. Germline assignment: CDR1 MNHNY and CDR2 SVGAGI (reference sequence). The CDR3 spans 15 residues. The CDR3 sequence: CASSYGPGGDTEAFF. The CDR3 DNA is TGTGCCAGCAGTTACGGCCCCGGCGGGGACACTGAAGCTTTCTTT.

The gene calls are TRBV7-8 and TRBJ2-7, with 7 positions matching TRBD1. The CDR3 has 13 amino acids. Trimming cost V 3 bases and J 5 bases; bases outside gene matches: 4. Germline V lookup: CDR1 SGHVS, CDR2 FQNEAQ. In DNA form, the CDR3 reads TGTGCCAGCAGCTTCCTCGGACAGGACGAGCAGTACTTC. Translation gives CASSFLGQDEQYF.

As regards this clone: Other DNA sequences in this sample translate to the same CDR3. This chain uses TRBV18 with TRBJ1-4, with D unresolved. CDR1 KGHSH and CDR2 LQKENI come from the germline V gene. The CDR3 has 13 amino acids. Trimming shortened V by 2 bases and J by 4 bases, and 5 bases separated the two germline ends. The CDR3 loop reads CASSPGLNEKLFF. As DNA, the CDR3 is TGTGCCAGCTCACCAGGGCTTAATGAAAAACTGTTTTTT.

The gene calls are TRBV7-9 and TRBJ2-7; no clear D. Looked up from germline, CDR1 is SEHNR and CDR2 is FQNEAQ (reference sequence). This CDR3 has 13 amino acids. The ends were cut back, 3 bases at V and 1 base at J, with 7 bases in the middle. The CDR3 bases are TGTGCCAGCAGCTTTCCTTCTTCCTACGAGCAGTACTTC. As protein: CASSFPSSYEQYF.

V and J are TRBV6-1 and TRBJ1-1; D is uncertain. V lost 4 bases, J lost 7 bases, and 10 bases lay in between. Germline V gene sequence: CDR1 MNHNS, CDR2 SASEGT. CDR3 length: 12 amino acids. DNA of the CDR3: TGTGCCAGCAGTGGTGTCGGTGGTGAAGCTTTCTTT. Its protein product is CASSGVGGEAFF.

This chain uses TRBV18 with TRBJ1-5, with D perhaps matching TRBD1 (6 bases). Germline CDR1 KGHSH, CDR2 LQKENI. The CDR3 is 15 amino acids. Trimming took off 3 bases at V and 2 bases at J, with 11 bases between the two ends. The CDR3 DNA sequence: TGTGCCAGCTCACCTTACAGGGAACGCAATCAGCCCCAGCATTTT. This codes for CASSPYRERNQPQHF.

The J gene is TRBJ2-1, the V gene TRBV14, with TRBD2 identical over 8 bases. This CDR3 spans 14 amino acids. Germline V gives CDR1 SGHDN, CDR2 FVKESK. The trim removed 6 bases at V and 7 bases at J, leaving 8 bases unmatched. The CDR3 coding sequence is TGTGCCAGCAGAAGAAGCGGGGGTAAAAATGAGCAGTTCTTC. Protein sequence: CASRRSGGKNEQFF.

V and J are TRBV6-1 and TRBJ2-2; 7 nucleotides line up with TRBD1. Trimming at V came to 10 bases and at J to 8 bases, leaving 16 bases not matched to a gene. Germline V gene lookup returns CDR1 MNHNS and CDR2 SASEGT. CDR3 length: 15 amino acids. The DNA for the CDR3 is TGTGCCACCCAGAGGGGGCGAGGAGGAGTAGGGGAGCTGTTTTTT. It translates to CATQRGRGGVGELFF.

Worth noting for this clone: Relative to the germline gene, one junction end is altered; a read error may explain this. This chain links TRBV29-1 with TRBJ2-5; TRBD1 agrees at 7 bases. This CDR3 spans 10 amino acids. CDR1 and CDR2 from the germline V gene are SQVTM and ANQGSEA. In nucleotides, the CDR3 is TGCAGCGTCGGGACAGAGGCCCAGTACTTC. Translated: CSVGTEAQYF. The full variable domain, its missing parts supplied by reference TRBV29-1 and TRBJ2-5, is SAVISQKPSRDICQRGTSLTIQCQVDSQVTMMFWYRQQPGQSLTLIATANQGSEATYESGFVIDKFPISRPNLTFSTLTVSNMSPEDSSIYLCSVGTEAQYFGPGTRLLVL.